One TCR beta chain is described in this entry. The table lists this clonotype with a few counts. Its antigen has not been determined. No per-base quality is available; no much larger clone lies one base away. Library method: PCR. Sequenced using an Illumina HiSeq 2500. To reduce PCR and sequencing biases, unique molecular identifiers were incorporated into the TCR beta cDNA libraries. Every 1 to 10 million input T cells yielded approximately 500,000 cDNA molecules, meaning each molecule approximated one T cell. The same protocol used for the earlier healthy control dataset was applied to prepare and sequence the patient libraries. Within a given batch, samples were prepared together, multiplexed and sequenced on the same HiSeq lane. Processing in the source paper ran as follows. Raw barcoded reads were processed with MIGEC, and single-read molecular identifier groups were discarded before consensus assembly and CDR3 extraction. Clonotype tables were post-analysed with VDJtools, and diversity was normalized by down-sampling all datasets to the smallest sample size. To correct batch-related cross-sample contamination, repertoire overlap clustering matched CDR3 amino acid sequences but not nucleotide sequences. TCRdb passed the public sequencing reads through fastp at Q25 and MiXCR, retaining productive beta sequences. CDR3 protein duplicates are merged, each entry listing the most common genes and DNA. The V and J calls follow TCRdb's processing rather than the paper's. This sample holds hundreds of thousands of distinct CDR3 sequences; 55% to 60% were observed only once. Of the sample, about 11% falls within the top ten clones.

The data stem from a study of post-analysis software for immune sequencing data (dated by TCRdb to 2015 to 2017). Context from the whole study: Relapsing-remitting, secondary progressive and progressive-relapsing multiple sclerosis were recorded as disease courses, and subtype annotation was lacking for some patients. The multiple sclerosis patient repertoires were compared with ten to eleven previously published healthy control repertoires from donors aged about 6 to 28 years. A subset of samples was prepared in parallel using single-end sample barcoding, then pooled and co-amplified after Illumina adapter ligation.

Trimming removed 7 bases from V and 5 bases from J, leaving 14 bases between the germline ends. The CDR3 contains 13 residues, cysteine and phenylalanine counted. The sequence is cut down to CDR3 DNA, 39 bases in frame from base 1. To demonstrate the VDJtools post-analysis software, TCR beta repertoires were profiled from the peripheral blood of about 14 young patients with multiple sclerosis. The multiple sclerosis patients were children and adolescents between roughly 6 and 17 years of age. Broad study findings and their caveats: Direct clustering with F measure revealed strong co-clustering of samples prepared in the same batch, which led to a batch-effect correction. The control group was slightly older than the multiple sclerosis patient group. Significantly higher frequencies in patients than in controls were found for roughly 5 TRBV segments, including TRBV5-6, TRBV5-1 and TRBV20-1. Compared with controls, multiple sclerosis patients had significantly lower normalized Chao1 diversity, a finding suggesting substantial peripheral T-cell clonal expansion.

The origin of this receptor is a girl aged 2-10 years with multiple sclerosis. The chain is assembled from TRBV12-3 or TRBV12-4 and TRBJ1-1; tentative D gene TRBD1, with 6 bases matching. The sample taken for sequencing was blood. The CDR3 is CASISPGVTEAFF. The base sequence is TGTGCCAGCATCTCCCCAGGGGTGACTGAAGCTTTCTTT.